These T cell receptor beta chains were read from a single sample in a study of cytomegalovirus exposure and HLA in healthy donors. The data were produced by immunoSEQ multiplex PCR, yet TCRdb's version contains in-frame clones alone and is incomplete. The table lists hundreds of thousands of clones, about 86% of them singletons. The sequencing input was PBMCs. The source of these receptors is a man in his late teens or twenties in good health and CMV-seronegative. Each CDR3 is given with its conserved first and last residue. The D gene is left open where the match is weak. Rows give clone size only sometimes, using once, few, many, or a class for an expanded clone.

d_gene,v_gene,len,j_gene,abundance,CDR3aa,CDR3nt
NA,TRBV5-4,16,TRBJ2-7,NA,CASSPRALKSASEQYF,TGTGCCAGCAGCCCCAGGGCCTTAAAGAGTGCCTCCGAGCAGTACTTC
TRBD1,TRBV28,15,TRBJ2-1,NA,CASSFLGQGSYEQFF,TGTGCCAGCAGTTTTCTTGGACAGGGTTCATACGAGCAGTTCTTC
TRBD1,TRBV6-5,13,TRBJ1-5,NA,CASSYDRGRPQHF,TGTGCCAGCAGCTATGACAGGGGTCGGCCCCAGCATTTT
TRBD1,TRBV5-1,14,TRBJ1-2,NA,CASSPGTGERGYTF,TGCGCCAGCAGCCCTGGGACAGGGGAGAGAGGCTACACCTTC
NA,TRBV5-8,12,TRBJ1-2,NA,CASTGGNYGYTF,TGTGCCAGCACCGGGGGGAACTATGGCTACACCTTC
NA,TRBV4-1,16,TRBJ2-1,NA,CASSEYPRQFYNEQFF,TGCGCCAGCAGCGAATATCCGCGACAGTTCTACAATGAGCAGTTCTTC
TRBD2,TRBV10-2,15,TRBJ2-7,NA,CASSESGLVRYEQYF,TGCGCCAGCAGTGAGTCGGGACTAGTTCGCTACGAGCAGTACTTC
NA,TRBV4-3,17,TRBJ1-6,NA,CASSQAGASSYNSPLHF,TGCGCCAGCAGCCAAGCCGGAGCGAGCTCCTATAATTCACCCCTCCACTTT
NA,TRBV4-3,16,TRBJ2-7,once,CASSQDLKGAGGEQYF,TGCGCCAGCAGCCAAGATCTGAAGGGAGCGGGTGGGGAGCAGTACTTC
NA,TRBV6-5,13,TRBJ1-2,NA,CASSPRTNYGYTF,TGTGCCAGCAGCCCACGGACAAACTATGGCTACACCTTC
TRBD1,TRBV18,14,TRBJ2-2,NA,CASSPTRGQGELFF,TGTGCCAGCTCCCCAACGAGGGGACAGGGAGAGCTGTTTTTT
TRBD2,TRBV30,15,TRBJ2-2,NA,CACPGLATNTGELFF,TGTGCCTGCCCGGGACTAGCGACGAACACCGGGGAGCTGTTTTTT
NA,TRBV2,11,TRBJ2-3,NA,CASSYQTGRSF,TGTGCCAGCAGTTACCAGACAGGCCGCTCTTTT
TRBD1,TRBV6-1,15,TRBJ2-3,NA,CASSRQGSSTDTQYF,TGTGCCAGCAGTCGACAGGGATCTAGCACAGATACGCAGTATTTT
NA,TRBV2,12,TRBJ2-1,NA,CASSEGRANKFF,TGTGCCAGCAGTGAAGGGAGGGCGAACAAGTTCTTC
NA,TRBV23-1,22,TRBJ2-6,NA,CASSQRIQGGTGRDSGANVLTF,TGCGCCAGCAGTCAACGGATTCAGGGAGGTACGGGGCGGGACTCTGGGGCCAACGTCCTGACTTTC
NA,TRBV9,14,TRBJ2-3,NA,CASSVGGGEDTQYF,TGTGCCAGCAGCGTAGGGGGGGGCGAAGATACGCAGTATTTT
NA,TRBV6-5,13,TRBJ2-2,NA,CASSYPGTGELFF,TGTGCCAGCAGTTATCCGGGGACCGGGGAGCTGTTTTTT
TRBD1,TRBV4-2,17,TRBJ2-2,NA,CASSQSSGQGFTGELFF,TGTGCCAGCAGCCAGTCCTCGGGACAGGGCTTCACCGGGGAGCTGTTTTTT
TRBD2,TRBV6-1,15,TRBJ2-3,NA,CASSDLSGSRDTQYF,TGTGCCAGCAGTGACCTTAGCGGGAGTCGGGATACGCAGTATTTT
NA,TRBV7-9,15,TRBJ2-3,NA,CASSLADKGTDTQYF,TGTGCCAGCAGCTTAGCCGACAAGGGCACAGATACGCAGTATTTT
TRBD2,TRBV5-1,15,TRBJ2-7,NA,CASSLVVGGSYEQYF,TGCGCCAGCAGCTTGGTGGTCGGGGGGTCCTACGAGCAGTACTTC
NA,TRBV6-6,12,TRBJ2-2,many,CASAQGPGELFF,TGTGCCAGCGCCCAGGGTCCCGGGGAGCTGTTTTTT
TRBD1,TRBV9,15,TRBJ2-1,once,CASSVGGQGVEGQFF,TGTGCCAGCAGCGTAGGGGGACAGGGTGTGGAGGGGCAGTTCTTC
TRBD2,TRBV5-1,14,TRBJ2-5,NA,CASSSGSPRETQYF,TGCGCCAGCAGTAGCGGGAGCCCCCGAGAGACCCAGTACTTC
NA,TRBV28,12,TRBJ2-7,NA,CASSLTGNEQYF,TGTGCCAGCAGCCTCACAGGGAACGAGCAGTACTTC
NA,TRBV7-8,13,TRBJ2-7,NA,CASGRQSSREQYF,TGTGCCAGCGGACGACAGTCCTCGAGGGAGCAGTACTTC
TRBD1,TRBV15,14,TRBJ1-6,NA,CATSMVEGASPLHF,TGTGCCACCAGCATGGTTGAGGGGGCCTCACCCCTCCACTTT
NA,TRBV9,16,TRBJ1-4,NA,CASSSRTGGTNEKLFF,TGTGCCAGCAGCTCTCGGACGGGGGGGACTAATGAAAAACTGTTTTTT
NA,TRBV18,12,TRBJ2-5,NA,CASSPEVETQYF,TGTGCCAGCTCACCGGAGGTAGAGACCCAGTACTTC
NA,TRBV2,15,TRBJ1-4,NA,CASTPRGGPNEKLFF,TGTGCCAGCACCCCAAGGGGGGGCCCTAATGAAAAACTGTTTTTT
NA,TRBV18,16,TRBJ2-4,NA,CASSPQERIAKNIQYF,TGTGCCAGCTCACCACAGGAGAGGATAGCCAAAAACATTCAGTACTTC
TRBD2,TRBV7-3,15,TRBJ2-7,NA,CASSLTASGRQNQYF,TGTGCCAGCAGCTTAACAGCTAGCGGGAGGCAGAATCAGTACTTC
NA,TRBV6-5,14,TRBJ2-7,NA,CASSGSPLSYEQYF,TGTGCCAGCAGTGGGAGCCCATTAAGCTACGAGCAGTACTTC
TRBD1,TRBV7-9,16,TRBJ2-7,NA,CASSLIAGTGTYEQYF,TGTGCCAGCAGCTTAATTGCTGGGACAGGAACCTACGAGCAGTACTTC
NA,TRBV9,16,TRBJ1-6,NA,CASSMHQGSGISPLHF,TGTGCCAGCAGCATGCACCAGGGAAGTGGTATTTCACCCCTCCACTTT
TRBD1,TRBV11-3,13,TRBJ1-1,NA,CASSAGTDTEAFF,TGTGCCAGCAGCGCTGGGACAGACACTGAAGCTTTCTTT
NA,TRBV6-5,12,TRBJ1-2,few,CASSRDSYGYTF,TGTGCCAGCAGCCGGGACTCCTATGGCTACACCTTC
TRBD1,TRBV2,14,TRBJ1-2,NA,CASRGTGEANGYTF,TGTGCCAGCAGGGGTACAGGGGAGGCGAATGGCTACACCTTC
TRBD2,TRBV19,15,TRBJ2-7,NA,CASKPGAGGSYEQYF,TGTGCCAGTAAGCCAGGGGCGGGAGGTAGCTACGAGCAGTACTTC
TRBD1,TRBV27,20,TRBJ2-2,NA,CASSPTRQGVLSENTGELFF,TGTGCCAGCAGTCCAACTCGACAGGGGGTACTTTCCGAGAACACCGGGGAGCTGTTTTTT
NA,TRBV4-3,15,TRBJ1-2,NA,CASSQVKRSVDGYTF,TGCGCCAGCAGCCAAGTTAAACGGAGTGTTGATGGCTACACCTTC
NA,TRBV11-3,14,TRBJ2-7,NA,CASSLGQNSYEQYF,TGTGCCAGCAGCTTAGGACAGAACTCCTACGAGCAGTACTTC
NA,TRBV7-2,12,TRBJ2-3,NA,CASSKYAGLQYF,TGTGCCAGCAGCAAATACGCGGGTTTGCAGTATTTT
NA,TRBV5-4,17,TRBJ1-3,NA,CASSLRVGGSSGNTIYF,TGTGCCAGCAGCTTGAGAGTCGGGGGATCCTCTGGAAACACCATATATTTT
NA,TRBV6-6,12,TRBJ2-7,NA,CASSYTKNEQYF,TGTGCCAGCAGTTACACAAAGAACGAGCAGTACTTC
NA,TRBV7-2,16,TRBJ1-6,NA,CASSPQGGKLVVALHF,TGTGCCAGCAGCCCTCAAGGCGGGAAACTCGTCGTCGCCCTCCACTTT